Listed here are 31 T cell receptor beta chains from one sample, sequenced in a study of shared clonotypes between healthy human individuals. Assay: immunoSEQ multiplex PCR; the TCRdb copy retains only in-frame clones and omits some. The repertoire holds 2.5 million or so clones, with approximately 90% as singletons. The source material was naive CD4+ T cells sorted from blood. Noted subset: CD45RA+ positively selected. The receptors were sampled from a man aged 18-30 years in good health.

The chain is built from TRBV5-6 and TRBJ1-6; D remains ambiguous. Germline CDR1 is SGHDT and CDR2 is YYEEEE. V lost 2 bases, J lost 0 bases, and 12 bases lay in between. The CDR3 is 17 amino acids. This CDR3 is CASSLDEGSSYNSPLHF. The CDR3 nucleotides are TGTGCCAGCAGCTTAGACGAGGGTAGCTCCTATAATTCACCCCTCCACTTT.

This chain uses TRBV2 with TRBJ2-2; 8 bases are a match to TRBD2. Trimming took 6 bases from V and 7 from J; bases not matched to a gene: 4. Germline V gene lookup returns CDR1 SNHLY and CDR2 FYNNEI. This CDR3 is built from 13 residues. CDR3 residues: CASSAGGRGELFF. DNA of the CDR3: TGTGCCAGCAGCGCGGGGGGACGCGGGGAGCTGTTTTTT.

CDR3 sequence: CASRDRASYNEQFF. CDR3 DNA sequence: TGTGCCAGTCGGGACAGGGCCTCTTACAATGAGCAGTTCTTC. This chain links TRBV25-1 with TRBJ2-1; 9 bases are a match to TRBD1. Germline V gives CDR1 MGHDK, CDR2 SYGVNS. This CDR3 is 14 amino acids long. J gave up 4 bases and V 9 bases, and 7 bases lay outside the gene matches.

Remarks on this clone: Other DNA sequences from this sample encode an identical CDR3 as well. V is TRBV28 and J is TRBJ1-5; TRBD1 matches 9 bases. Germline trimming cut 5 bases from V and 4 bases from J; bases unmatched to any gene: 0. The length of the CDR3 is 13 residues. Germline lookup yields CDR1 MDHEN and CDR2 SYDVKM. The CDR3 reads CASSDRGNQPQHF. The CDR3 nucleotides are TGTGCCAGCAGTGACAGGGGGAATCAGCCCCAGCATTTT.

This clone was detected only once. CDR3 nucleotide sequence: TGTGCCAGCAGCCCAGCCCCCCTACGCGGGGGCCCGATCCGGACAGATACGCAGTATTTT. Amino acid sequence: CASSPAPLRGGPIRTDTQYF. V is TRBV7-8 and J is TRBJ2-3, with D possibly matching TRBD2 (7 bases). The V gene's germline CDR1 is SGHVS and CDR2 FQNEAQ. The CDR3 runs to 20 residues. V lost 5 bases and J lost 3, with 30 bases in between.

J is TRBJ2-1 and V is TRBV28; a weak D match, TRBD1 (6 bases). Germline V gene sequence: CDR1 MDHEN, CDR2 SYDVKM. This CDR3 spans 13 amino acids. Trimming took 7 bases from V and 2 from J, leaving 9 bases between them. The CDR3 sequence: CASKGVTYNEQFF. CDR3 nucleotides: TGTGCCAGCAAGGGGGTCACCTACAATGAGCAGTTCTTC.

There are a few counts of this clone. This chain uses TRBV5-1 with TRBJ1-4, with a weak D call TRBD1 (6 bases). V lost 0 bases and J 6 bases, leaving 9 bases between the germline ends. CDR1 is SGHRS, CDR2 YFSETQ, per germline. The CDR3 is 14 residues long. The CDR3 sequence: CASSLDHRDEKLFF. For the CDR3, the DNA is TGCGCCAGCAGCTTGGACCACAGGGATGAAAAACTGTTTTTT.

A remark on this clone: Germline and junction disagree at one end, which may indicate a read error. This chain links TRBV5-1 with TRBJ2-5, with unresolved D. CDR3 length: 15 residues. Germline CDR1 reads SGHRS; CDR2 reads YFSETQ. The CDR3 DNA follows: TGCGCCAGCAGCTTGGCCGGTACTACCCAACAGACCCAGTACTTC. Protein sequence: CASSLAGTTQQTQYF.

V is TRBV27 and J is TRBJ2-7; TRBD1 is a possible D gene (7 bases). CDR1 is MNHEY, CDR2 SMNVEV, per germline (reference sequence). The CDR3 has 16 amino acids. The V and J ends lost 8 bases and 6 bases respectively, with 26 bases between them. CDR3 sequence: CASSSGGGLYLGEQYF. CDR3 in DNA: TGTGCCAGCTCCTCCGGAGGGGGCTTGTATTTGGGCGAGCAGTACTTC.

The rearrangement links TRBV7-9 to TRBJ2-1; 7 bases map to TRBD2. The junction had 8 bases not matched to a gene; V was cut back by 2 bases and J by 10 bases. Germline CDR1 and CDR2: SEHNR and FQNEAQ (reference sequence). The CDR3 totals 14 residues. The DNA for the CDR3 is TGTGCCAGCAGCTTAACGGCCCCGGGGGGAGAGCAGTTCTTC. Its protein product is CASSLTAPGGEQFF.

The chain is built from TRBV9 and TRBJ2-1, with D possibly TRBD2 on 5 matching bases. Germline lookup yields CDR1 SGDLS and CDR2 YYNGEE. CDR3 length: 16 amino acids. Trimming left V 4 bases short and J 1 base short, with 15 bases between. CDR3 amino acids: CASSPRGTPSYNEQFF. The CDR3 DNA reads TGTGCCAGCAGCCCTCGGGGAACACCTTCCTACAATGAGCAGTTCTTC. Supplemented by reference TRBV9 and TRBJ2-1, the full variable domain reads DSGVTQTPKHLITATGQRVTLRCSPRSGDLSVYWYQQSLDQGLQFLIQYYNGEERAKGNILERFSAQQFPDLHSELNLSSLELGDSALYFCASSPRGTPSYNEQFFGPGTRLTVL.

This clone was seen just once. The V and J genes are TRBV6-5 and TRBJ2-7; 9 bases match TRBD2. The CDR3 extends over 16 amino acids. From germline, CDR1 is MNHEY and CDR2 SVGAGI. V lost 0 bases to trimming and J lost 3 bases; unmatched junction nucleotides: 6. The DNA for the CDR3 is TGTGCCAGCAGTTACTCGAAACTAGCGGGTCACTACGAGCAGTACTTC. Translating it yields CASSYSKLAGHYEQYF.

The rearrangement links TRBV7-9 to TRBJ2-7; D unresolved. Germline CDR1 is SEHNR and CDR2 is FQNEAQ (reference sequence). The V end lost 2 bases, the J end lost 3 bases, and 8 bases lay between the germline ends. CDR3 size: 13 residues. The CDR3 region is CASSLRSGYEQYF. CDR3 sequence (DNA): TGTGCCAGCAGCTTAAGGTCAGGCTACGAGCAGTACTTC.

DNA for the CDR3: TGTGCCAGCAGCTTAACTGGGGTAGGGAACTACAATGAGCAGTTCTTC. As protein: CASSLTGVGNYNEQFF. The rearrangement uses TRBV7-2 and TRBJ2-1; the D is unclear. V lost 2 bases and J 3 bases, leaving 14 bases between the germline ends. CDR3 length equals 16 residues. CDR1 is SGHTA and CDR2 is FQGNSA in the germline V gene.

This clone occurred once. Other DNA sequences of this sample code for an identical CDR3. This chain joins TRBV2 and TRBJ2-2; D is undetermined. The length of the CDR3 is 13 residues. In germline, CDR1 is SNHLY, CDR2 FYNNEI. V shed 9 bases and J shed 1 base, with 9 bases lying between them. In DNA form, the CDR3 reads TGTGCCAGTCGGACGGAGAACACCGGGGAGCTGTTTTTT. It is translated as CASRTENTGELFF.

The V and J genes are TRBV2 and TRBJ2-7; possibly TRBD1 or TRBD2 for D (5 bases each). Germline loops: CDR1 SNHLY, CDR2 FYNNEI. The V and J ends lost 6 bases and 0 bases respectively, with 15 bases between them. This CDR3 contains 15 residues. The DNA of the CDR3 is TGTGCCAGCAGGGTCCGGGACGTAAGCTCCTACGAGCAGTACTTC. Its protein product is CASRVRDVSSYEQYF.

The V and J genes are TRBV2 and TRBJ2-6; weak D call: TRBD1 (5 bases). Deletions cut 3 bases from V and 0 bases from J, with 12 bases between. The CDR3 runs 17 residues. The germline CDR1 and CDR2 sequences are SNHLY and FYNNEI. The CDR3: CASSDRAPPSGANVLTF. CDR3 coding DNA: TGTGCCAGCAGTGACAGGGCTCCCCCCTCTGGGGCCAACGTCCTGACTTTC.

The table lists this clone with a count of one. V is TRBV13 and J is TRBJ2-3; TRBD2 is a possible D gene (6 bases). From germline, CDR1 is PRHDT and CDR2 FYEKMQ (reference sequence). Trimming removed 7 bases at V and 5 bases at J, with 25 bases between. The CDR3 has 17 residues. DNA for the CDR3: TGTGCCAGCACCCCGGTGGGACTGAGTAATTTAAGAGATACGCAGTATTTT. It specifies CASTPVGLSNLRDTQYF.

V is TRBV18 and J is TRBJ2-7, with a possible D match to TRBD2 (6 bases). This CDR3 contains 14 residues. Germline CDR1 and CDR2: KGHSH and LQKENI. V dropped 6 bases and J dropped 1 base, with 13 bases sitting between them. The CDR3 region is CASSSAGGSYEQYF. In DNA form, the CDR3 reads TGTGCCAGCTCGTCGGCCGGGGGTTCCTACGAGCAGTACTTC. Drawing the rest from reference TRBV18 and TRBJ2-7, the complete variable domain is NAGVMQNPRHLVRRRGQEARLRCSPMKGHSHVYWYRQLPEEGLKFMVYLQKENIIDESGMPKERFSAEFPKEGPSILRIQQVVRGDSAAYFCASSSAGGSYEQYFGPGTRLTVT.

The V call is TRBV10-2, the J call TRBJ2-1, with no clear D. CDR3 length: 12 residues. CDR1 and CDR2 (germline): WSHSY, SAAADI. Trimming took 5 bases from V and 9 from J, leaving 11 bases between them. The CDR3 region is CASSPNLGEQFF. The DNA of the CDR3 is TGCGCCAGCAGTCCGAACCTGGGTGAGCAGTTCTTC.

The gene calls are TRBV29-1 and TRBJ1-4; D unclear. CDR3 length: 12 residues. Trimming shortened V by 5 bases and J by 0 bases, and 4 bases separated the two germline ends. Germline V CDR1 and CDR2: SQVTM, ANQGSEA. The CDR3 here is CSVYATNEKLFF. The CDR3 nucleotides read TGCAGCGTTTACGCAACTAATGAAAAACTGTTTTTT.

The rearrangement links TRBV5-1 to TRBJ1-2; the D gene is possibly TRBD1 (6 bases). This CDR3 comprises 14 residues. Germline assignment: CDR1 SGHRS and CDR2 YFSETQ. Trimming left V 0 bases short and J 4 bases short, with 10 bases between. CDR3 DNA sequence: TGCGCCAGCAGCTTGGACAGGGCTGGCTATGGCTACACCTTC. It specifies CASSLDRAGYGYTF. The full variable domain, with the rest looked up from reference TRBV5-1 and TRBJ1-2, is KAGVTQTPRYLIKTRGQQVTLSCSPISGHRSVSWYQQTPGQGLQFLFEYFSETQRNKGNFPGRFSGRQFSNSRSEMNVSTLELGDSALYLCASSLDRAGYGYTFGSGTRLTVV.

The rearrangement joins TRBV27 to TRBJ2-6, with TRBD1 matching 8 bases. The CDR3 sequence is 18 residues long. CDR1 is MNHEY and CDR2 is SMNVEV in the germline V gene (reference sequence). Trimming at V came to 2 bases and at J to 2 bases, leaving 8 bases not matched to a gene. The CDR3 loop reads CASSLIQGGNTGANVLTF. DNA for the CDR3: TGTGCCAGCAGTTTAATACAGGGGGGCAACACTGGGGCCAACGTCCTGACTTTC.

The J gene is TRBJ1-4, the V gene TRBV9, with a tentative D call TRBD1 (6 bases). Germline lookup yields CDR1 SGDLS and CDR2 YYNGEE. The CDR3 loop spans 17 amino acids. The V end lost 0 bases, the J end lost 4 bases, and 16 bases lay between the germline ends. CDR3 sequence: CASSVAEGGYLNEKLFF. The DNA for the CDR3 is TGTGCCAGCAGCGTAGCTGAGGGGGGGTACCTTAATGAAAAACTGTTTTTT.

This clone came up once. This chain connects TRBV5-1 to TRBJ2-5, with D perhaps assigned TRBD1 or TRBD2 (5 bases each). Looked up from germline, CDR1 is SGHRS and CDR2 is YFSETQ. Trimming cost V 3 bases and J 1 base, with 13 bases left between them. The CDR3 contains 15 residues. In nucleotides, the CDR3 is TGCGCCAGCAGCTCAAATCCAGGGACCCAAGAGACCCAGTACTTC. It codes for CASSSNPGTQETQYF.

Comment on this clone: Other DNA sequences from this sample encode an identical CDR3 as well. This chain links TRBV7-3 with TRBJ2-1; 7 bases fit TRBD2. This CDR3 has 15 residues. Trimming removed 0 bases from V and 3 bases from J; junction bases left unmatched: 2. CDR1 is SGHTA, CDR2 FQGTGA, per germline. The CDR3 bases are TGTGCCAGCAGCTTAACGTCGGGGGGCTACAATGAGCAGTTCTTC. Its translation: CASSLTSGGYNEQFF.

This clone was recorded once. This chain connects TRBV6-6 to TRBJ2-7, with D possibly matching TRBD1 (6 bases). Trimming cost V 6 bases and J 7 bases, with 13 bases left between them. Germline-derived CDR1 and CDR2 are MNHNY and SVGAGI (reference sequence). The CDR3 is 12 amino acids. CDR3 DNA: TGTGCCAGCAGCAGACAACAGGGTGAGCAGTACTTC. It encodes CASSRQQGEQYF.

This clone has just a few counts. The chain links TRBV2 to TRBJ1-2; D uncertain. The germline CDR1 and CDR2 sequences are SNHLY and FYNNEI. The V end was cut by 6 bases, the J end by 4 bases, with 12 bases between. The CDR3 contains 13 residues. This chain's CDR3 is CASRLDPPYGYTF. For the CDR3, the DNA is TGTGCCAGCAGACTAGACCCGCCCTATGGCTACACCTTC.

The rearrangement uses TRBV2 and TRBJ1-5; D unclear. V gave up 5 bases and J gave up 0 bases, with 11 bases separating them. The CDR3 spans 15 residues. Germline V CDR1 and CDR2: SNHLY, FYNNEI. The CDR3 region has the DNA TGTGCCAGCAGTCCATCGGACTCTAGCAATCAGCCCCAGCATTTT. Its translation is CASSPSDSSNQPQHF.

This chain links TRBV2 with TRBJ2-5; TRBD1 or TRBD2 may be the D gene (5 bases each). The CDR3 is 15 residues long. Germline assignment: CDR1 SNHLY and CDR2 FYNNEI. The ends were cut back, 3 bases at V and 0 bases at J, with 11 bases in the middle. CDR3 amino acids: CASSDLGAYQETQYF. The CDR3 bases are TGTGCCAGCAGTGATCTCGGGGCGTACCAAGAGACCCAGTACTTC.

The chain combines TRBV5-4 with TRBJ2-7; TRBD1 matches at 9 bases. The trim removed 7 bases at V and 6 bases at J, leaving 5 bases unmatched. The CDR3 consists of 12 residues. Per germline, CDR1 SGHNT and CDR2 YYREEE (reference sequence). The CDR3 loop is CASWDRAGEQYF. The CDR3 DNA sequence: TGTGCCAGCTGGGACAGGGCCGGCGAGCAGTACTTC.